This is a list of T cell receptor beta chains from one sample in a study of cytotoxic CD8 clonotypes in ibrutinib-treated CLL. Clones were sequenced by immunoSEQ multiplex PCR, and TCRdb holds only the in-frame ones, with some missing. The data contain about 84,000 clones, 86% of them singletons. Source: PBMCs, taken before ibrutinib treatment. These receptors were collected from a human donor with chronic lymphocytic leukemia. The CDR3 runs from the conserved cysteine through the conserved F or W. The order of the fields is CDR3 protein, V gene, D gene, J gene. D genes are given only for firm matches.

CDR3 protein: CASTLEGRGVYNEQFF
V gene: TRBV2
D gene: NA
J gene: TRBJ2-1

CDR3 protein: CASSERTGEKLFF
V gene: TRBV10-2
D gene: NA
J gene: TRBJ1-4

CDR3 protein: CASSFGTLATNQPQHF
V gene: TRBV28
D gene: NA
J gene: TRBJ1-5

CDR3 protein: CASSVEGTDSYEQYF
V gene: TRBV9
D gene: NA
J gene: TRBJ2-7

CDR3 protein: CASSYQGAETEAFF
V gene: TRBV6-5
D gene: TRBD1
J gene: TRBJ1-1

CDR3 protein: CASRAGALSEQYF
V gene: TRBV5-4
D gene: TRBD2
J gene: TRBJ2-7

CDR3 protein: CASSSRDFPLLNF
V gene: TRBV9
D gene: NA
J gene: TRBJ2-7

CDR3 protein: CASSLSSSGSGNEQFF
V gene: TRBV28
D gene: TRBD2
J gene: TRBJ2-1

CDR3 protein: CAWSIGRGHAFF
V gene: TRBV30
D gene: TRBD1
J gene: TRBJ1-1

CDR3 protein: CASSLDSQPQHF
V gene: TRBV7-2
D gene: NA
J gene: TRBJ1-5

CDR3 protein: CASSPLRQANYGYTF
V gene: TRBV27
D gene: NA
J gene: TRBJ1-2

CDR3 protein: CASSRTGTGGNIQYF
V gene: TRBV9
D gene: TRBD1
J gene: TRBJ2-4

CDR3 protein: CASSPLGNTEAFF
V gene: TRBV9
D gene: NA
J gene: TRBJ1-1

CDR3 protein: CASRTDSGNTIYF
V gene: TRBV28
D gene: NA
J gene: TRBJ1-3

CDR3 protein: CASSLVASGTDTQYF
V gene: TRBV5-1
D gene: NA
J gene: TRBJ2-3

CDR3 protein: CASSLVTEREGYEQYF
V gene: TRBV11-2
D gene: TRBD2
J gene: TRBJ2-7

CDR3 protein: CASSIQGPETQYF
V gene: TRBV7-2
D gene: TRBD1
J gene: TRBJ2-5

CDR3 protein: CASSLKLAATDTQYF
V gene: TRBV5-1
D gene: NA
J gene: TRBJ2-3